Following are 6 T cell receptor beta chains from one sample sequenced in a study of shared clonotypes between healthy human individuals. Assay used: immunoSEQ multiplex PCR; TCRdb lists only in-frame clones, some missing. This table has roughly 2.2 million clones, approximately 93% appearing once. The sample taken for sequencing was naive CD4+ T cells from PBMCs. The subset is: CD45RA+ positively selected. The receptors were gathered from a man aged 18-30 years in good health. Some clones in this sample may be carry-over from other donors' samples.

In its sample, this clone was seen a few times. Other DNA variants within this sample encode the same CDR3. The chain couples TRBV28 to TRBJ1-2; unclear D gene. V dropped 3 bases and J dropped 1 base, with 3 bases sitting between them. The V gene's germline CDR1 is MDHEN and CDR2 SYDVKM. The CDR3 consists of 12 residues. The CDR3 loop reads CASSFGNYGYTF. The DNA for the CDR3 is TGTGCCAGCAGTTTTGGTAACTATGGCTACACCTTC.

The chain is built from TRBV2 and TRBJ1-2; D is undetermined. V lost 6 bases and J 6 bases, leaving 20 bases between the germline ends. Per the germline V gene, CDR1 is SNHLY and CDR2 is FYNNEI. The CDR3 is made up of 15 amino acids. The CDR3 here is CASRGSTSGSDGYTF. The CDR3 DNA is TGTGCCAGCAGGGGATCCACCAGCGGTTCAGATGGCTACACCTTC.

As for this clone: This specimen includes other DNA sequences encoding the same CDR3. The rearrangement uses TRBV15 and TRBJ2-7, with 9 bases fitting TRBD1. The CDR3 extends over 13 amino acids. After removal of 3 bases from V and 3 bases from J, the junction contained 0 bases not matched to a gene. Germline values: CDR1 LNHNV, CDR2 YYDKDF (reference sequence). The CDR3 protein is CATSRDRGYEQYF. For the CDR3, the DNA is TGTGCCACCAGCAGGGACAGGGGCTACGAGCAGTACTTC.

This chain's CDR3 is CASSQDRTGSEKLFF. Here the CDR3 DNA reads TGCGCCAGCAGCCAAGATAGGACAGGGAGTGAAAAACTGTTTTTT. The chain joins TRBV4-3 to TRBJ1-4; 8 nucleotides align to TRBD1. Germline V CDR1 and CDR2: LGHNA, YSLEER. J was trimmed by 7 bases and V by 0 bases; bases with no gene match: 4. The CDR3 extends over 15 amino acids.

This chain's CDR3 is CASSITGGLNTEAFF. The CDR3 nucleotides are TGCGCCAGCAGCATAACAGGGGGACTGAACACTGAAGCTTTCTTT. This sequence joins TRBV5-1 and TRBJ1-1; 8 positions match TRBD1. The CDR3 consists of 15 residues. From germline, CDR1 is SGHRS and CDR2 YFSETQ. J lost 0 bases, V lost 4 bases, and 5 bases had no gene match.

The J gene is TRBJ1-5, the V gene TRBV15, with a tentative D call TRBD1 (6 bases). V was trimmed by 4 bases and J by 7 bases, leaving 17 bases between them. The CDR3 has 15 amino acids. Germline V gives CDR1 LNHNV, CDR2 YYDKDF (reference sequence). The CDR3: CATSTGRPGEQPQHF. DNA of the CDR3: TGTGCCACCAGCACCGGACGGCCAGGGGAACAGCCCCAGCATTTT. The full variable domain, its missing parts supplied by reference TRBV15 and TRBJ1-5, is DAMVIQNPRYQVTQFGKPVTLSCSQTLNHNVMYWYQQKSSQAPKLLFHYYDKDFNNEADTPDNFQSRRPNTSFCFLDIRSPGLGDTAMYLCATSTGRPGEQPQHFGDGTRLSIL.